This TCR beta chain was sequenced in a study of blood T cell repertoires in COVID-19. Across the whole study: COVID-19 samples, acute and convalescent, were from the United States, Italy and Spain. Nucleic acid was either cDNA or gDNA, and it came from T cells, B-cell-depleted T cells, or PBMCs.

CDR3 length equals 15 residues. CDR1 is MDHEN and CDR2 is SYDVKM in the germline V gene. V shed 3 bases and J 2 bases; nucleotides not matched to a gene: 7. The method was immunoSEQ multiplex PCR; TCRdb's version includes in-frame clones alone and lacks a portion of them. There are over 110,000 clones in the sample; approximately 88% occur only once, and 5.5% lies in the top ten. Living in 20 to 30 US areas, the participants were between roughly 18 and 89 years of age. This chain joins TRBV28 and TRBJ2-7; TRBD1 matches at 7 bases. The clonotype was recovered from a man aged 40-50 years with acute COVID-19. Sequenced: PBMCs or T cells enriched from blood (not recorded which). The CDR3 loop reads CASSFTGTATYEQYF. The CDR3, as DNA: TGTGCCAGCAGTTTCACCGGGACAGCTACCTACGAGCAGTACTTC.